The clone carrying this T cell receptor (beta chain) was counted once. Libraries were prepared by immunoSEQ multiplex PCR; TCRdb keeps only in-frame clonotypes and omits some of them. The sample has roughly 240,000 clones; approximately 85% are singletons. This sample stems from a study of blood T cell repertoires in COVID-19. Deletions cut 4 bases from V and 9 bases from J, with 25 bases between. Per the germline V gene, CDR1 is MGHRA and CDR2 is YSYEKL. This CDR3 has 17 residues. The rearrangement links TRBV4-1 to TRBJ2-1; D might be TRBD1 (8 bases). Source material: PBMCs or T cells enriched from blood (not recorded which). The receptor was derived from a woman between 50 and 59 years old who had recovered from COVID-19. CDR3: CASSPQPPSTGEGEQFF. In nucleotides, the CDR3 is TGCGCCAGCAGCCCTCAGCCTCCCTCGACAGGGGAGGGTGAGCAGTTCTTC.